The clone carrying this T cell receptor (beta chain) appeared a single time. Antigen specificity is unknown. These data originate in a study of cytomegalovirus exposure and HLA in healthy donors. Study observations and caveats: Researchers reported in a later analysis that common viral pathogens appeared linked to several top clusters. The records held CMV serostatus as the only immune exposure information. TCR beta chain V- and J-gene trimming was linked, in a later analysis, to a missense variant in DCLRE1C.

This CDR3 is 16 amino acids long. Per the germline V gene, CDR1 is MNHNS and CDR2 is SASEGT. The V and J ends lost 4 bases and 4 bases respectively, with 19 bases between them. The PCR employed 60 Vbeta primers together with 13 Jbeta primers. Generated by immunoSEQ multiplex PCR, the TCRdb table keeps only in-frame clones and is missing some. Of more than 95,000 clones listed, about 75% were seen once; the top ten hold approximately 5%. The source of this sequence is a man in his sixties in good health and CMV-seropositive. Sequences were obtained from PBMCs. V usage is TRBV6-1 and J usage is TRBJ2-5, with D possibly matching TRBD1 (8 bases). CDR3 protein: CASSGEAGGGGETQYF. DNA of the CDR3: TGTGCCAGCAGTGGCGAAGCAGGGGGCGGGGGAGAGACCCAGTACTTC.